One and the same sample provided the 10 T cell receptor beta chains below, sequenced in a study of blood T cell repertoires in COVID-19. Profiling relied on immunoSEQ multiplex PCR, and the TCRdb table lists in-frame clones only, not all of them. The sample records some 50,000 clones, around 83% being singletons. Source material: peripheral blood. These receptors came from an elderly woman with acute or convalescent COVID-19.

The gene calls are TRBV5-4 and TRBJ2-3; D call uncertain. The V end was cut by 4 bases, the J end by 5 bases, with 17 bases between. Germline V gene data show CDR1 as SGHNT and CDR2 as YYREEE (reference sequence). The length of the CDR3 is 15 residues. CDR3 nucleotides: TGTGCCAGCAGCCTACCACAAAGACTTGAAGATACGCAGTATTTT. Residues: CASSLPQRLEDTQYF.

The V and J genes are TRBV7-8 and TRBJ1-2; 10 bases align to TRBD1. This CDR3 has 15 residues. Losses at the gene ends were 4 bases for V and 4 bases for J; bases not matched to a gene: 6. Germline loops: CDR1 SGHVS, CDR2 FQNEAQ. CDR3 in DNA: TGTGCCAGCAGCTACAGGACAGGGGGACCCTATGGCTACACCTTC. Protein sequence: CASSYRTGGPYGYTF.

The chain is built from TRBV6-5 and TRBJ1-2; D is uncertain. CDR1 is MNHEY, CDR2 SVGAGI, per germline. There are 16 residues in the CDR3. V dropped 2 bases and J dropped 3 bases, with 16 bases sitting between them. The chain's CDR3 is CASSYKASYGDYGYTF. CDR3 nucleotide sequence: TGTGCCAGCAGTTACAAAGCGTCCTACGGAGACTATGGCTACACCTTC.

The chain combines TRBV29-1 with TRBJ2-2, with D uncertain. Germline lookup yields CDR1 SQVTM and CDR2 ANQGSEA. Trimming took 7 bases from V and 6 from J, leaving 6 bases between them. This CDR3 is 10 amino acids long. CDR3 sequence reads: CSAGAGELFF. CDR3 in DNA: TGCAGCGCCGGAGCCGGGGAGCTGTTTTTT.

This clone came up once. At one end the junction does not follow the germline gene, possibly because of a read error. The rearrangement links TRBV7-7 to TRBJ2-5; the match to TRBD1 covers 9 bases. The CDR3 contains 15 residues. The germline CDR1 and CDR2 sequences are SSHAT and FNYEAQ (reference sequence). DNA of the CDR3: TGTGCTAGCAGACAAGGGACAGGGAGCGGAGAGACCCAGTACTTC. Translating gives CASRQGTGSGETQYF.

The DNA for the CDR3 is TGTGCCAGCTCCCCGGCGGGAATCTACAATGAGCAGTTCTTC. Amino acid sequence: CASSPAGIYNEQFF. V gene TRBV3-1 (or the pseudogene TRBV3-2) combines with J gene TRBJ2-1; weak D call: TRBD2 (6 bases). This CDR3 contains 14 residues. The germline V and J ends were trimmed by 8 bases and 3 bases, with 14 bases remaining between them. Germline V gene data show CDR1 as LGHDT and CDR2 as YNNKEL (reference sequence).

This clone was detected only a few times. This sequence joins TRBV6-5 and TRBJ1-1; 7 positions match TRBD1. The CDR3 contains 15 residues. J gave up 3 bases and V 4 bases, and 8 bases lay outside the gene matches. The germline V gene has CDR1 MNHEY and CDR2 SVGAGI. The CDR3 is CASSFTHRGDTEAFF. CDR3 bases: TGTGCCAGCAGTTTCACCCACAGGGGAGACACTGAAGCTTTCTTT.

CDR3 protein: CASSLGSIPSGANVLTF. The CDR3 DNA follows: TGTGCCAGCAGCTTAGGGAGTATACCCTCTGGGGCCAACGTCCTGACTTTC. This chain connects TRBV11-2 to TRBJ2-6, with D hard to call. V lost 1 base and J lost 0, with 10 bases in between. The CDR3 consists of 17 residues. Germline values: CDR1 SGHAT, CDR2 FQNNGV. Using reference TRBV11-2 and TRBJ2-6 for the parts outside the CDR3, the full variable domain is EAGVAQSPRYKIIEKRQSVAFWCNPISGHATLYWYQQILGQGPKLLIQFQNNGVVDDSQLPKDRFSAERLKGVDSTLKIQPAKLEDSAVYLCASSLGSIPSGANVLTFGAGSRLTVL.

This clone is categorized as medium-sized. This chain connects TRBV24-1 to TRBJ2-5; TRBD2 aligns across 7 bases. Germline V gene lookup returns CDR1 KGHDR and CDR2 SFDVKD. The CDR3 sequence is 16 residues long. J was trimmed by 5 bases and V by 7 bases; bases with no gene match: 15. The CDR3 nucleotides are TGTGCCACCAGAACCTCCGGGCCGAGGGAGGGGGAGACCCAGTACTTC. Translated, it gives CATRTSGPREGETQYF.

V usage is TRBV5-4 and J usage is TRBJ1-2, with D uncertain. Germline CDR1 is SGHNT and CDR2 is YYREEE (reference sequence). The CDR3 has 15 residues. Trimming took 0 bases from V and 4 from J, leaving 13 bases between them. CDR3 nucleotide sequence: TGTGCCAGCAGCTTGGAAAACAGTCACGGCTATGGCTACACCTTC. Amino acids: CASSLENSHGYGYTF.